This T cell receptor (beta chain) was sequenced in a study of regulatory T cells in long-lasting Graves disease. Study-level information: Patients with new Graves' disease had used antithyroid drugs below 3 months.

Time point meaning: newly diagnosed GD, antithyroid drugs for less than 3 months. Construction of the TCR library relied on RNA isolated from PBMCs. Germline V gives CDR1 SGHVS, CDR2 FQNEAQ. The germline V and J ends were trimmed by 7 bases and 4 bases, with 19 bases remaining between them. CDR3 length: 15 residues. Comments on this clonotype: It is likely a read error: a sequence one base away is far more abundant.

Combining iRepertoire HTBI primers with Arm-PCR of CDR3 regions, the authors built TCR beta libraries. From the multiplex PCR reads, TCRdb called clonotypes with MiXCR, one entry per CDR3 protein. This table has a few hundred thousand distinct CDR3 sequences, roughly 19% appearing once. These data also formed part of another study, on T cells in Graves' hyperthyroidism and ophthalmopathy.

This TCR was sampled from a woman in her thirties with Graves disease. The chain links TRBV7-8 to TRBJ1-2, with a weak D call TRBD1 (6 bases). This specimen was peripheral blood mononuclear cells (PBMCs), taken at new diagnosis, from a patient treated with antithyroid drugs. DNA of the CDR3: TGTGCCAGCAACCCGGTCGGGGGCGTTGGCTATGGCTACACCTTC. Protein product: CASNPVGGVGYGYTF. Full variable domain (remainder filled in from reference TRBV7-8 and TRBJ1-2): GAGVSQSPRYKVAKRGQDVALRCDPISGHVSLFWYQQALGQGPEFLTYFQNEAQLDKSGLPSDRFFAERPEGSVSTLKIQRTQQEDSAVYLCASNPVGGVGYGYTFGSGTRLTVV.